Given below is one TCR beta chain in context. V lost 3 bases to trimming and J lost 2 bases, with 12 bases between them. Germline V gene sequence: CDR1 SGHRS, CDR2 YFSETQ. This CDR3 spans 15 amino acids. These data are taken from a study of blood T cell repertoires in COVID-19. Across the study: Italy, Spain and the United States were the sources of the convalescent and acute COVID-19 samples. Nucleic acid was either cDNA or gDNA, and it came from T cells, B-cell-depleted T cells, or PBMCs.

As handled by the study authors: Amplifying reference gene primers gave estimates of nucleated cell counts. Data came from immunoSEQ multiplex PCR; TCRdb stores just in-frame clones and leaves some out. V and J calls and clone size are copied from that table; D and trimming were computed from the DNA. The sample holds a few hundred thousand clones; around 87% are singletons and the top ten take 5.5% to 9%. V usage is TRBV5-1 and J usage is TRBJ1-3, with D perhaps TRBD1 (6 bases). The specimen was peripheral blood. This sequence originates from a woman aged 65 to 85 with active or convalescent COVID-19. CDR3 residues: CASSSRNRAGNTIYF. The CDR3 coding sequence is TGCGCCAGCAGCTCCCGAAACAGGGCTGGAAACACCATATATTTT.